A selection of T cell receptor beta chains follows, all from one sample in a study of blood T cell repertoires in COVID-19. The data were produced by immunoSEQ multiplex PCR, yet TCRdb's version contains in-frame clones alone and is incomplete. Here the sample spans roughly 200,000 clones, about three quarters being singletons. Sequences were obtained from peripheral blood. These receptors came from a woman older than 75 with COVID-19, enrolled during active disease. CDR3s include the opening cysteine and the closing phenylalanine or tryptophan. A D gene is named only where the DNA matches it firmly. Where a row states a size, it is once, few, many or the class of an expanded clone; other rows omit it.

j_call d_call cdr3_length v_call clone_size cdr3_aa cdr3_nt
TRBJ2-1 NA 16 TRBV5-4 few CASSLAPWEYYNEQFF TGTGCCAGCAGCTTGGCTCCGTGGGAGTATTACAATGAGCAGTTCTTC
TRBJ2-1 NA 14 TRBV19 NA CASSNPGIYNEQFF TGTGCCAGTAGTAACCCCGGGATCTACAATGAGCAGTTCTTC
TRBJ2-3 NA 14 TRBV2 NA CASSLGTAADTQYF TGTGCCAGCAGCCTTGGGACTGCTGCGGATACGCAGTATTTT
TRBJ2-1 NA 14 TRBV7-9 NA CASSLTRTGVEQFF TGTGCCAGCAGCTTAACGAGAACAGGAGTTGAGCAGTTCTTC
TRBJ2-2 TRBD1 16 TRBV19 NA CASRRDRAPNTGELFF TGTGCCAGTAGACGTGACAGGGCGCCGAACACCGGGGAGCTGTTTTTT
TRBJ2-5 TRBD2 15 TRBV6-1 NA CASSSLAGARETQYF TGTGCCAGCAGTTCCCTAGCGGGAGCACGGGAGACCCAGTACTTC
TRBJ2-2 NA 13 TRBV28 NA CASSLGRFGELFF TGTGCCAGCAGTTTGGGCCGGTTCGGGGAGCTGTTTTTT
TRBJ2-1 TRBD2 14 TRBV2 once CASRGGRAINEQFF TGTGCCAGCAGAGGCGGGAGGGCCATCAATGAGCAGTTCTTC
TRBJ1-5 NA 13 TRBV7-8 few CASSLGPNQPQHF TGTGCCAGCAGCTTAGGGCCAAATCAGCCCCAGCATTTT
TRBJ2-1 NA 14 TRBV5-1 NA CASSPDSFYNEQFF TGCGCCAGCAGCCCCGACAGCTTCTACAATGAGCAGTTCTTC
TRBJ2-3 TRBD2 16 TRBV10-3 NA CAIRSSTGGWADTQYF TGTGCCATCCGAAGTTCTACGGGGGGGTGGGCAGATACGCAGTATTTT
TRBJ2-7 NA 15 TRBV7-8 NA CASSLFRYPTYEQYF TGTGCCAGCAGCTTATTTCGGTATCCCACCTACGAGCAGTACTTC
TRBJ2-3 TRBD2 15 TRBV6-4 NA CASSEIAGATDTQYF TGTGCCAGCAGTGAGATAGCGGGGGCCACAGATACGCAGTATTTT
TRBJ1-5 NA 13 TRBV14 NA CASSQSSNQPQHF TGTGCCAGCAGCCAAAGCTCCAATCAGCCCCAGCATTTT